One and the same sample provided the 11 T cell receptor beta chains below, sequenced in a study of blood T cell repertoires in COVID-19. The protocol was immunoSEQ multiplex PCR, while the TCRdb copy is restricted to in-frame clones and leaves out a portion. Found here are about 400,000 clones, around 90% of them singletons; the top ten hold approximately 2%. Source material: PBMCs or T cells enriched from blood (not recorded which). The receptors were sampled from a woman in her forties with acute COVID-19.

This chain joins TRBV20-1 and TRBJ2-7; D may be TRBD2 (5 bases). Germline lookup yields CDR1 DFQATT and CDR2 SNEGSKA (reference sequence). Trimming left V 3 bases short and J 0 bases short, with 15 bases between. CDR3 length: 15 amino acids. DNA of the CDR3: TGCAGTGCTAGTAATGTACGGGGTATCTCCTACGAGCAGTACTTC. Encoded protein: CSASNVRGISYEQYF.

The chain joins TRBV25-1 to TRBJ2-3; 12 bases line up with TRBD2. There are 17 residues in the CDR3. V shed 2 bases and J 3 bases; nucleotides not matched to a gene: 6. Looked up from germline, CDR1 is MGHDK and CDR2 is SYGVNS. CDR3 DNA sequence: TGTGCCAGCAGTGAACCTCCCGGACTAGCGGGGACAGATACGCAGTATTTT. Translated: CASSEPPGLAGTDTQYF.

The V call is TRBV6-4, the J call TRBJ1-2, with no clear D. Germline CDR1 MRHNA, CDR2 SNTAGT. V lost 0 bases and J 4 bases, leaving 6 bases between the germline ends. The CDR3 length is 13 residues. In DNA form, the CDR3 reads TGTGCCAGCAGTGACTCTGAGGTCTATGGCTACACCTTC. Amino acid sequence: CASSDSEVYGYTF.

This chain links TRBV30 with TRBJ1-6, with 8 bases lining up with TRBD1. In germline, CDR1 is GTSNPN, CDR2 SVGIG (reference sequence). The CDR3 has 16 residues. Trimming took 3 bases from V and 10 from J; bases not matched to a gene: 14. CDR3 in amino acids: CAWSRPKSGGASPLHF. CDR3 nucleotides: TGTGCCTGGAGCCGACCTAAGTCAGGGGGCGCATCACCCCTCCACTTT.

The genes are TRBV11-2 and TRBJ2-1, with D possibly matching TRBD2 (7 bases). The CDR3 runs 18 residues. V shed 5 bases and J shed 4 bases, with 24 bases lying between them. In germline, CDR1 is SGHAT, CDR2 FQNNGV. CDR3: CASSPTLPKGGGYNEQFF. CDR3 nucleotide sequence: TGTGCCAGCAGCCCAACACTACCGAAGGGGGGGGGATACAATGAGCAGTTCTTC.

The chain has TRBV21-1 and TRBJ1-2; the table's D gene call, TRBD1, was not cross checked with the DNA. TRBV21-1 is recorded as a pseudogene. The CDR3 extends over 14 amino acids. CDR3: CASSTDRGRRGYTF. The CDR3 nucleotides are TGTGCCAGCAGCACCGACAGGGGGCGGAGAGGCTACACCTTC.

This clone appeared once. The sample contains more than one DNA sequence encoding this CDR3. The V gene is TRBV19, the J gene TRBJ2-2; 9 nucleotides match TRBD1. J was trimmed by 3 bases and V by 6 bases; bases with no gene match: 2. CDR3 size: 14 residues. CDR1 is LNHDA and CDR2 is SQIVND in the germline V gene (reference sequence). The CDR3 nucleotides are TGTGCCAGTAGAGACAGGGGGGACACCGGGGAGCTGTTTTTT. Its protein product is CASRDRGDTGELFF.

The genes are TRBV14 and TRBJ2-7; a weak D match, TRBD1 (6 bases). The V end lost 3 bases, the J end lost 0 bases, and 9 bases lay between the germline ends. CDR3 length: 14 residues. Looked up from germline, CDR1 is SGHDN and CDR2 is FVKESK. CDR3 loop: CASSHWTVSYEQYF. CDR3 bases: TGTGCCAGCAGCCATTGGACAGTCTCCTACGAGCAGTACTTC.

J is TRBJ2-2 and V is TRBV5-5; the match to TRBD2 covers 9 bases. CDR1 and CDR2 from the germline V gene are SGHKS and YYEKEE (reference sequence). Losses at the gene ends were 3 bases for V and 7 bases for J; bases not matched to a gene: 10. The CDR3 covers 16 residues. This CDR3 reads CASSWYSGGAVGELFF. The CDR3 bases are TGTGCCAGCAGCTGGTATAGCGGGGGAGCCGTCGGGGAGCTGTTTTTT.

This clone was detected once. This chain uses TRBV25-1 with TRBJ1-2; weak D call: TRBD1 (5 bases). The CDR3 covers 15 residues. CDR1 is MGHDK, CDR2 SYGVNS, per germline. Trimming pared 5 bases from V and 0 bases from J, leaving 13 bases between. The DNA for the CDR3 is TGTGCCAGCAGTCCCCCGGGGACTGCTAACTATGGCTACACCTTC. Encoded protein: CASSPPGTANYGYTF.

The chain links TRBV2 to TRBJ2-5; D is ambiguous. The CDR3 contains 14 residues. V was pared by 4 bases and J by 3 bases, with 12 bases between. Germline CDR1 and CDR2: SNHLY and FYNNEI. CDR3 region: CASSVPRKKETQYF. In nucleotides, the CDR3 is TGTGCCAGCAGTGTCCCTAGAAAGAAAGAGACCCAGTACTTC.